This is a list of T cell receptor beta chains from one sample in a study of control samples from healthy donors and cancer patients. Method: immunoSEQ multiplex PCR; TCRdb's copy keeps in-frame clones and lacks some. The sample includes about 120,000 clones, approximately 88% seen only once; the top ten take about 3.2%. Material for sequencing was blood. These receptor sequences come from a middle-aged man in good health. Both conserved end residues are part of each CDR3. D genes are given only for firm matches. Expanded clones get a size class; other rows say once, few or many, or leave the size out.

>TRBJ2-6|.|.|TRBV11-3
TGTGCCAGCAGCTCCTACTCTGGGGCCAACGTCCTGACTTTC
CASSSYSGANVLTF
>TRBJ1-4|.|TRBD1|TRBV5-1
TGCGCCAGCAGCTCCGGCAGGGGGAGAGAAAAACTGTTTTTT
CASSSGRGREKLFF
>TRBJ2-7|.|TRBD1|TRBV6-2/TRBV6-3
TGTGCCAGCAGTGTAAACAGGGGTGGCGAGCAGTACTTC
CASSVNRGGEQYF
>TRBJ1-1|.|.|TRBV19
TGTGCCAGTAGCCCCGCCAGGGGAATTGGTGAAGCTTTCTTT
CASSPARGIGEAFF
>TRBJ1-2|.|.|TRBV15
TGTGCCACCAGCAGAGCTCCCGGGGGAGGCTACACCTTC
CATSRAPGGGYTF
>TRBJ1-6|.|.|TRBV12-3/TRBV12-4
TGTGCCAGCGGGGCCATTAATTCACCCCTCCACTTT
CASGAINSPLHF
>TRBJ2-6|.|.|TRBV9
TGTGCCAGCAGCGTCAGGGGTTCTGGGGCCAACGTCCTGACTTTC
CASSVRGSGANVLTF
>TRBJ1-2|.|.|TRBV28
TGTGCCAGCAACATGGGGGGCTCTAGTGGCTACACCTTC
CASNMGGSSGYTF
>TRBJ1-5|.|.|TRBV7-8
TGTGCCAGCAGCCGTATGTGGGGGAATCAGCCCCAGCATTTT
CASSRMWGNQPQHF
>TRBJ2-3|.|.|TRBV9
TGTGCCAGCAGCCCGAGGACAGCTGCTAGCACAGATACGCAGTATTTT
CASSPRTAASTDTQYF
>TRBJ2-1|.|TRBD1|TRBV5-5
TGTGCCAGCAGCCAACAGGGGGCGGGGGCCTACAATGAGCAGTTCTTC
CASSQQGAGAYNEQFF
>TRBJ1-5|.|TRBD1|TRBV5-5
TGTGCCAGCAGCCTGACAGGGGACCAGCCCCAGCATTTT
CASSLTGDQPQHF
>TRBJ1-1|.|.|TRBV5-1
TGCGCCACCGCGAGGGATTTTAAGAACACTGAAGCTTTCTTT
CATARDFKNTEAFF
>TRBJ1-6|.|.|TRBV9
TGTGCCAGCAGCGCGACATCTGGAAATAATTCACCCCTCCACTTT
CASSATSGNNSPLHF
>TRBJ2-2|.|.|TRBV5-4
TGTGCCAGCAGCTTGGGGTGGGGCCTAGCCGGGGAGCTGTTTTTT
CASSLGWGLAGELFF
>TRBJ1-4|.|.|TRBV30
TGTGCCTGGAGTGTAGGGGGGGGTCGGGAAAAACTGTTTTTT
CAWSVGGGREKLFF
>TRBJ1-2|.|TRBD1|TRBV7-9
TGTGCCAGCAGCCCAGGGGGCGCGGACTATGGCTACACCTTC
CASSPGGADYGYTF
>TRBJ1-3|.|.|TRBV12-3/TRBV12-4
TGTGCCAGCACCGCCGGAGCGGGAAACACCATATATTTT
CASTAGAGNTIYF
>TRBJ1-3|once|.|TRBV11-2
TGTGCCAGCAGCTTAGAATTTGGGGCCCCTTCGCCTGGAAACACCATATATTTT
CASSLEFGAPSPGNTIYF
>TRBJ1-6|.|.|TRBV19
TGTGCCAGTAGTTTGTCGTTGGAGAGCTCCTATAATTCACCCCTCCACTTT
CASSLSLESSYNSPLHF
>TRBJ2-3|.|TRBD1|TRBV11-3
TGTGCCAGCAGCTTAGGGGTGACAGGGATGGCAGATACGCAGTATTTT
CASSLGVTGMADTQYF
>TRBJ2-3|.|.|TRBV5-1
TGCGCCAGCAGCTTGGGGACACCCACAGATACGCAGTATTTT
CASSLGTPTDTQYF
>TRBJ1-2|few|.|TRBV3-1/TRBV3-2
TGTGCCAGCAGCCAACCTGGACAGTACCCTAACTATGGCTACACCTTC
CASSQPGQYPNYGYTF
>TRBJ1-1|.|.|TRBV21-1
TGTGCCAGCCCCGGGGGGGGGCCAGTCGTCACTGAAGCTTTCTTT
CASPGGGPVVTEAFF
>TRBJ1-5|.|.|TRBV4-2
TGTGCCAGCAGCCAAGCAGTTCAAGGGAGCAATCAGCCCCAGCATTTT
CASSQAVQGSNQPQHF
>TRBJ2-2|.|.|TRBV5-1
TGCGCCAGCAGCTTGGCCTTGGTTTTGGCCGGGGAGCTGTTTTTT
CASSLALVLAGELFF
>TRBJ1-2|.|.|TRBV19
TGTGCCAGTAGTCCACAGCCCGGCAGGCCCAACTATGGCTACACCTTC
CASSPQPGRPNYGYTF
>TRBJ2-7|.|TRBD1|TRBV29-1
TGCAGCGTCTCTACAGGGGGCTGGTACGAGCAGTACTTC
CSVSTGGWYEQYF
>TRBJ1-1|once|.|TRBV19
TGTGCCAGCTCCCGAGGCGTCACTGAAGCTTTCTTT
CASSRGVTEAFF
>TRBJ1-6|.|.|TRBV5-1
TGCGCCAGCAGCTTGGATGCAGGGAAGTCACCCCTCCACTTT
CASSLDAGKSPLHF
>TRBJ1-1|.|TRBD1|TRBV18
TGTGCCAGCTCACCACAGAGCCAGGGGGGCACTGAAGCTTTCTTT
CASSPQSQGGTEAFF
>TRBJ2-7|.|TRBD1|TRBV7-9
TGTGCCAGCTCCGGGACAGGGGGGTACGAGCAGTACTTC
CASSGTGGYEQYF
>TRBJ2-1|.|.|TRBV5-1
TGCGCCAGCAGCACCCGTCCCCCGGAGCAGTTCTTC
CASSTRPPEQFF
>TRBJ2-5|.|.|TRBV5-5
TGTGCCAGCAGCTTGAGGACAGACAGGGAGACCCAGTACTTC
CASSLRTDRETQYF
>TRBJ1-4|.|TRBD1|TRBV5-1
TGCGCCAGCAGCTTGGGAGGGACAGGGAATGAAAAACTGTTTTTT
CASSLGGTGNEKLFF
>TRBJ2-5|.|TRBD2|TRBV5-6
TGTGCCAGCAGCTTGGGGGCTAGCGGGGGGCCCTTAACGCGAGAGACCCAGTACTTC
CASSLGASGGPLTRETQYF
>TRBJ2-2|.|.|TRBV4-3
TGCGCCAGCAGCCAAGACGGGTGGGAAGGGACCGGGGAGCTGTTTTTT
CASSQDGWEGTGELFF
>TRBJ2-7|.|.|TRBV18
TGTGCCAGCTCTATGGGCCCAAACCCCTACGAGCAGTACTTC
CASSMGPNPYEQYF
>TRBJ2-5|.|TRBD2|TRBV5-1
TGCGCCAGCAGCTTGGGGGCTAGCGGACTCCAAGAGACCCAGTACTTC
CASSLGASGLQETQYF
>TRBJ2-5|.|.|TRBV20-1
TGCAGTGCTCCAAAGGTGGAGACCCAGTACTTC
CSAPKVETQYF
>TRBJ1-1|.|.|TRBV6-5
TGTGCCAGCAGTTATCGATTAGGACCGAACACTGAAGCTTTCTTT
CASSYRLGPNTEAFF
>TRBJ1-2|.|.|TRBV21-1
TGTGCCAGCAGCAACGGGACAGGGGGGAAGAACTATGGCTACACCTTC
CASSNGTGGKNYGYTF
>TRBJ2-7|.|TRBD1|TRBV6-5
TGTGCCAGCAGTTACTCTCGGCAGGGGGCGTGGGAGCAGTACTTC
CASSYSRQGAWEQYF
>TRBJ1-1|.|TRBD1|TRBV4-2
TGTGCCAGCAGCCAAGGACAGGGAATGAACACTGAAGCTTTCTTT
CASSQGQGMNTEAFF
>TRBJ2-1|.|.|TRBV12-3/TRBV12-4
TGTGCCAGCAGTTCCCCGCGTGGTTGGGAGCAGTTCTTC
CASSSPRGWEQFF
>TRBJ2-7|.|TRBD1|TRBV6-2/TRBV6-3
TGTGCCAGCAACCCACAGGTGGGACAGGGATCCTACGAGCAGTACTTC
CASNPQVGQGSYEQYF
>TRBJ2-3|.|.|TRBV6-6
TGTGCCAGCCTGAAAACAGATACGCAGTATTTT
CASLKTDTQYF
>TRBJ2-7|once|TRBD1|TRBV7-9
TGTGCCAGCAGCTACGGACAGGGGGGGACCTACGAGCAGTACTTC
CASSYGQGGTYEQYF